This entry is about one TCR beta chain. Its antigen is not known. Germline CDR1 and CDR2: SGDLS and YYNGEE. V was pared by 2 bases and J by 5 bases, with 0 bases of the junction left unmatched. The CDR3 has 12 residues. The data are from a study of shared clonotypes between healthy human individuals. It was into CD45RA+ naive and CD45RA-negative memory subsets that the CD4+ cells were split. Study outcomes and limitations: Clonotype sharing among donors likely depends on sequencing depth. Around 5% was the fraction of naive CD4 clonotypes found shared across several donors.

TCRdb's table, derived via immunoSEQ multiplex PCR, lists solely in-frame clones and lacks some. The sample lists about 2.5 million clones; 80% to 95% were seen once. The source of this sequence is a man aged 18-30 years in good health. Some clones in this sample may be carry-over from other donors' samples. Sample: naive CD4+ T cells from PBMCs. Subset defined: CD45RA+ positively selected. The rearrangement links TRBV9 to TRBJ2-5; 7 nucleotides line up with TRBD1. CDR3 loop: CASSVTGETQYF. In DNA, the CDR3 is TGTGCCAGCAGCGTGACAGGGGAGACCCAGTACTTC.